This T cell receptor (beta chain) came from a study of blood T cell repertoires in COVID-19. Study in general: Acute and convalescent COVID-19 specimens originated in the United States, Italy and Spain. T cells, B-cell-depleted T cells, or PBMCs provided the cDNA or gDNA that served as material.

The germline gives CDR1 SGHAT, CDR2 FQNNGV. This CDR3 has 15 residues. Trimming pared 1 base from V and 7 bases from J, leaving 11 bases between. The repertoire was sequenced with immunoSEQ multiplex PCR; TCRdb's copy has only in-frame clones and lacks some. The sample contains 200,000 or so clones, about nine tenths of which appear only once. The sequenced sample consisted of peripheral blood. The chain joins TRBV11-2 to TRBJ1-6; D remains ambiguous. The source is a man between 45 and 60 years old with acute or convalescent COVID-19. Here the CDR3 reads CASSLAPPGNSPLHF. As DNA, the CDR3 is TGTGCCAGCAGCTTAGCCCCCCCCGGGAATTCACCCCTCCACTTT.